The next 10 T cell receptor beta chains were all read from a single sample in a study of blood T cell repertoires in COVID-19. Clones were sequenced by immunoSEQ multiplex PCR, and TCRdb holds only the in-frame ones, with some missing. In the table there are about 150,000 clones, approximately 80% of which are singletons. Sequencing was done on a sample of peripheral blood. The origin of the receptors is a woman in her sixties or seventies with active or convalescent COVID-19.

The rearrangement uses TRBV4-2 and TRBJ1-3; tentatively, D is TRBD1 (6 bases). The CDR3 runs 18 residues. CDR1 and CDR2 (germline): LGHNA, YNFKEQ. V was pared by 2 bases and J by 1 base, with 18 bases between. CDR3 loop: CASSQSSITGRSGNTIYF. The DNA of the CDR3 is TGTGCCAGCAGCCAATCATCTATCACAGGGCGGTCTGGAAACACCATATATTTT.

The genes are TRBV9 and TRBJ2-1, with D perhaps TRBD1 (5 bases). The CDR3 loop spans 13 amino acids. V was cut by 0 bases and J by 15 bases, with 16 bases left in between. Germline V gives CDR1 SGDLS, CDR2 YYNGEE. CDR3 coding DNA: TGTGCCAGCAGCGTAGATTTAAGGGGTTTACTGTTCTTC. Translating gives CASSVDLRGLLFF.

This chain joins TRBV19 and TRBJ2-2, with D possibly being TRBD2 (6 bases). This CDR3 contains 14 residues. Deletions cut 4 bases from V and 3 bases from J, with 9 bases between. The germline gives CDR1 LNHDA, CDR2 SQIVND (reference sequence). This CDR3 is CASSRRADTGELFF. CDR3 nucleotides: TGTGCCAGTAGTAGGAGGGCTGACACCGGGGAGCTGTTTTTT.

This chain links TRBV6-5 with TRBJ1-5; no definite D call. The length of the CDR3 is 13 residues. The germline gives CDR1 MNHEY, CDR2 SVGAGI. Between the trimmed V and J ends, which lost 0 bases and 7 bases, there was a span of 7 bases. The CDR3 spells CASSYSRYQPQHF. The CDR3 DNA reads TGTGCCAGCAGTTACTCACGGTACCAGCCCCAGCATTTT.

This clone was detected once. CDR3 in DNA: TGCGCCAGCAGCTTCCCGGGACATCGCTCCTACAATGAGCAGTTCTTC. It translates to CASSFPGHRSYNEQFF. V usage is TRBV5-1 and J usage is TRBJ2-1, with D perhaps matching TRBD1 (6 bases). The V and J ends lost 2 bases and 0 bases respectively, with 12 bases between them. Per germline, CDR1 SGHRS and CDR2 YFSETQ. CDR3 size: 16 residues.

This chain uses TRBV15 with TRBJ1-1; the D is unclear. CDR1 LNHNV and CDR2 YYDKDF come from the germline V gene (reference sequence). The CDR3 is made up of 12 amino acids. Trimming removed 1 base at V and 6 bases at J, with 6 bases between. CDR3 in amino acids: CATSRGFAEAFF. CDR3 DNA: TGTGCCACCAGCAGAGGTTTCGCTGAAGCTTTCTTT.

V usage is TRBV28 and J usage is TRBJ1-3; D uncertain. V was trimmed by 1 base and J by 0 bases, leaving 4 bases between them. This CDR3 is built from 14 residues. Per the germline V gene, CDR1 is MDHEN and CDR2 is SYDVKM. CDR3 nucleotides: TGTGCCAGCAGTTTATCGTACTCTGGAAACACCATATATTTT. Its translation is CASSLSYSGNTIYF.

The genes are TRBV2 and TRBJ1-2, with 9 bases matching TRBD1. CDR1 SNHLY and CDR2 FYNNEI come from the germline V gene. The CDR3 runs to 12 residues. The trim removed 4 bases at V and 8 bases at J, leaving 2 bases unmatched. CDR3 nucleotide sequence: TGTGCCAGCAGTGTAGGGACAGGGGGCTACACCTTC. Translated, it gives CASSVGTGGYTF. Filled out from reference TRBV2 and TRBJ1-2, the complete variable domain reads EPEVTQTPSHQVTQMGQEVILRCVPISNHLYFYWYRQILGQKVEFLVSFYNNEISEKSEIFDDQFSVERPDGSNFTLKIRSTKLEDSAMYFCASSVGTGGYTFGSGTRLTVV.

The chain employs TRBV6-5 and TRBJ2-7; maybe TRBD1 (6 bases). Trimming shortened V by 0 bases and J by 4 bases, and 10 bases separated the two germline ends. There are 14 residues in the CDR3. Germline CDR1 reads MNHEY; CDR2 reads SVGAGI. CDR3 coding DNA: TGTGCCAGCAGTTACTCGCGAGGGGGATACGAGCAGTACTTC. Translating it yields CASSYSRGGYEQYF.

Comments on this clone: The junction shows a germline mismatch at one end, possibly a read error. The V gene is TRBV28, the J gene TRBJ2-1; 11 nucleotides match TRBD2. Germline lookup yields CDR1 MDHEN and CDR2 SYDVKM. The CDR3 is made up of 15 amino acids. The CDR3 reads CASILAGGPYNEQFF. DNA of the CDR3: TGTGCCAGCATTTTAGCGGGGGGGCCCTACAATGAGCAGTTCTTC.